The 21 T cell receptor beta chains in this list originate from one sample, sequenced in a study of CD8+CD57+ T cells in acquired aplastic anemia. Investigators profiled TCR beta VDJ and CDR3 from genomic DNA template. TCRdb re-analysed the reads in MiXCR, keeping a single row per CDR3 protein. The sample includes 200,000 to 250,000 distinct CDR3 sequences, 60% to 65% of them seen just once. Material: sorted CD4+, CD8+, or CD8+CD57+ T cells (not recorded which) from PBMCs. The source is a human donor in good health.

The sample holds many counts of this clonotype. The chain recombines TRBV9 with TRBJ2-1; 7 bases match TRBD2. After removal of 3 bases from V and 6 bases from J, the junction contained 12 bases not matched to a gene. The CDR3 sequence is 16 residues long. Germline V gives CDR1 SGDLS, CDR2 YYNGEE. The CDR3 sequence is CASSGNPGLLFNEQFF. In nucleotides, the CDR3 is TGTGCCAGCAGCGGGAACCCGGGACTACTGTTCAATGAGCAGTTCTTC.

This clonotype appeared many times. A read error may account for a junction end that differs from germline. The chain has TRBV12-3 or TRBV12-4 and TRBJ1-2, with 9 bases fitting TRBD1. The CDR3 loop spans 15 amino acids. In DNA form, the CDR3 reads TGTGCCAGCACCAAGGGACAGGGAGGTAACTATGGCCACACCTTC. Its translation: CASTKGQGGNYGHTF.

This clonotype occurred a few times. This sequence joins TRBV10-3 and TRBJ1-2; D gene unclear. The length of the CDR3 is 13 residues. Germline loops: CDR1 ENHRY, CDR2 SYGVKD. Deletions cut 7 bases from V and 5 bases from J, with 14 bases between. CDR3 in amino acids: CAITSDRFYGYTF. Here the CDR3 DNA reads TGTGCCATCACCAGTGACCGGTTTTATGGCTACACCTTC.

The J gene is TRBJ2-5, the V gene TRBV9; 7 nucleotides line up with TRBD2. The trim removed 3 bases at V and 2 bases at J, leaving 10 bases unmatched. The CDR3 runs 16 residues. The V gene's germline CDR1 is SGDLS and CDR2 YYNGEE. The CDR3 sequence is CASSARLAPMQETQYF. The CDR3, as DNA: TGTGCCAGCAGCGCTCGACTAGCTCCAATGCAAGAGACCCAGTACTTC.

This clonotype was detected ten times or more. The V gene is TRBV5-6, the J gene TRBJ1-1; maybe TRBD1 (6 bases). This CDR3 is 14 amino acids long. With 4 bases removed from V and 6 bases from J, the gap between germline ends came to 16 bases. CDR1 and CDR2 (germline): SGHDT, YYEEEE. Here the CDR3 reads CASSQRGGIPEAFF. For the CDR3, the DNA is TGTGCCAGCAGCCAAAGGGGGGGTATACCTGAAGCTTTCTTT.

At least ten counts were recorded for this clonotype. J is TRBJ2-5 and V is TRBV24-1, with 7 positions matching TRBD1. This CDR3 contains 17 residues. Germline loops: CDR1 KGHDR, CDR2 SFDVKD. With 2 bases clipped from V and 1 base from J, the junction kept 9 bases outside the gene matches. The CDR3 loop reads CATSDSPQGPSQETQYF. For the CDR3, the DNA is TGTGCCACCAGTGATTCCCCACAGGGGCCCTCCCAAGAGACCCAGTACTTC.

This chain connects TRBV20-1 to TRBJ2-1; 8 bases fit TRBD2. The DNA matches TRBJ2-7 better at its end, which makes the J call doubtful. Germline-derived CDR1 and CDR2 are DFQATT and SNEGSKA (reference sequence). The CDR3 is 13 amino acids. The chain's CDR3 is CSVNGRVKDTQYF. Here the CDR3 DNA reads TGCAGTGTTAACGGGAGGGTCAAAGATACGCAGTACTTC.

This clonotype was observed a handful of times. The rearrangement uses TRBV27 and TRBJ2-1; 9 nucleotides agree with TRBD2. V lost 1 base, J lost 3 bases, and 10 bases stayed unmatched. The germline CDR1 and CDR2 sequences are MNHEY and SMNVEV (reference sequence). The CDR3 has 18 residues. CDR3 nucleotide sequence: TGTGCCAGCAGTTTATGGGCGGGAGGGCCTGACTTCTACAATGAGCAGTTCTTC. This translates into CASSLWAGGPDFYNEQFF.

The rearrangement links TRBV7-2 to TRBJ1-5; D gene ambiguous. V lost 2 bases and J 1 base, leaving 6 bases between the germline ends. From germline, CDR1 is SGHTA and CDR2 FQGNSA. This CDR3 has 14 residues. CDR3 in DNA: TGTGCCAGCAGCTTAAAAGCAAGCAATCAGCCCCAGCATTTT. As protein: CASSLKASNQPQHF. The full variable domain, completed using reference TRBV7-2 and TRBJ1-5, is GAGVSQSPSNKVTEKGKDVELRCDPISGHTALYWYRQSLGQGLEFLIYFQGNSAPDKSGLPSDRFSAERTGGSVSTLTIQRTQQEDSAVYLCASSLKASNQPQHFGDGTRLSIL.

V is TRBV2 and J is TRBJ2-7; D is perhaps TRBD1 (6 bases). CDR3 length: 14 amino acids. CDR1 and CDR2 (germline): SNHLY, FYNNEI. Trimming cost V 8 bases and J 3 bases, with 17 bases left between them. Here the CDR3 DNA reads TGTGCCAGCGCCCAGGCTAGGGGGAACTACGAGCAGTACTTC. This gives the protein CASAQARGNYEQYF.

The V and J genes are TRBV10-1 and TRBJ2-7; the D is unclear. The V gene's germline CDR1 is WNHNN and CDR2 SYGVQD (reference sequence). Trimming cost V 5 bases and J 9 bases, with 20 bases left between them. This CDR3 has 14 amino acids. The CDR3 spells CASSRDSSTYTQYF. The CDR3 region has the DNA TGCGCCAGCAGTCGTGACTCGTCTACCTACACGCAGTACTTC.

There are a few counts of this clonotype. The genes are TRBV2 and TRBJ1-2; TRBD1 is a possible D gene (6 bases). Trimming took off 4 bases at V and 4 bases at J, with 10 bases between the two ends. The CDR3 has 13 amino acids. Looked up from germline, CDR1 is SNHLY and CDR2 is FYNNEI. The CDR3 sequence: CASSVQDSYGYTF. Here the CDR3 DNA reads TGTGCCAGCAGTGTTCAGGACAGCTATGGCTACACCTTC.

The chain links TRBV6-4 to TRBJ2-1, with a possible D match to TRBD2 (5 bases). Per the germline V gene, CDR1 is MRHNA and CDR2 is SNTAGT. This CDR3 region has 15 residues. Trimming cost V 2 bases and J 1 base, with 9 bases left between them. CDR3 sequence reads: CASSDPGFSYNEQFF. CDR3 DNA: TGTGCCAGCAGTGACCCGGGATTTTCCTACAATGAGCAGTTCTTC.

CDR3 region: CATGQDVENEQFF. The DNA for the CDR3 is TGTGCCACGGGACAGGACGTTGAGAATGAGCAGTTCTTC. The V and J genes are TRBV24-1 and TRBJ2-1; 8 bases are a match to TRBD1. Germline V gives CDR1 KGHDR, CDR2 SFDVKD. V lost 10 bases to trimming and J lost 7 bases; unmatched junction nucleotides: 8. The CDR3 spans 13 residues.

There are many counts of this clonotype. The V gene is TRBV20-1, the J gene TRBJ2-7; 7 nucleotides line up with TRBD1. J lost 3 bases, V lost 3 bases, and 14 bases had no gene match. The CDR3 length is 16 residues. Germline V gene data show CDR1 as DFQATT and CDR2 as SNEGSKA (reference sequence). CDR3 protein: CSARNFGTADLYEQYF. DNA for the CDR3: TGCAGTGCTAGGAATTTCGGGACAGCCGACCTCTACGAGCAGTACTTC.

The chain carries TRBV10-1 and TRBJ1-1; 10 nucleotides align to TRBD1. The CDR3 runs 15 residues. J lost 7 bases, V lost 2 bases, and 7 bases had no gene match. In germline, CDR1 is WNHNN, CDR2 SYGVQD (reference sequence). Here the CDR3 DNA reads TGCGCCAGCAGTGAGGGACAGGGGGAGATAGGTGAAGCTTTCTTT. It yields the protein CASSEGQGEIGEAFF.

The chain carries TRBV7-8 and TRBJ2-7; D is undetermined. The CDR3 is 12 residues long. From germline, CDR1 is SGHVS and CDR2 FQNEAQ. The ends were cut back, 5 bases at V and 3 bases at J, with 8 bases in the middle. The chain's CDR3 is CASSVDRYEQYF. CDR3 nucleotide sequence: TGTGCCAGCAGCGTGGACCGCTACGAGCAGTACTTC.

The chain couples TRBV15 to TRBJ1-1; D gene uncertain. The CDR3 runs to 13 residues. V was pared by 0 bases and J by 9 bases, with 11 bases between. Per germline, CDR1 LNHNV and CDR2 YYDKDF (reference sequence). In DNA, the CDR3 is TGTGCCACCAGCAGAGATGCCAGAAATAAAGCTTTCTTT. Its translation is CATSRDARNKAFF. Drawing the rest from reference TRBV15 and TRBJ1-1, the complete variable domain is DAMVIQNPRYQVTQFGKPVTLSCSQTLNHNVMYWYQQKSSQAPKLLFHYYDKDFNNEADTPDNFQSRRPNTSFCFLDIRSPGLGDTAMYLCATSRDARNKAFFGQGTRLTVV.

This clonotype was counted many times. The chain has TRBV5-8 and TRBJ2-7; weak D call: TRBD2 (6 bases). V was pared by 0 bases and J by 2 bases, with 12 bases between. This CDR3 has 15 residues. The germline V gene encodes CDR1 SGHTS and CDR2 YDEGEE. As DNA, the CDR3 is TGTGCCAGCAGCTTGGAGGCGGGGAGCACCTACGAGCAGTACTTC. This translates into CASSLEAGSTYEQYF.

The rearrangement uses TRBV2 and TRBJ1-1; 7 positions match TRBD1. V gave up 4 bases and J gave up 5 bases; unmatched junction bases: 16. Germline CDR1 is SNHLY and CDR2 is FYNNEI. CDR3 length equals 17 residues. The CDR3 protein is CASSATGDGRQVTEAFF. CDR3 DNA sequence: TGTGCCAGCAGTGCTACAGGGGATGGTAGGCAGGTTACTGAAGCTTTCTTT.

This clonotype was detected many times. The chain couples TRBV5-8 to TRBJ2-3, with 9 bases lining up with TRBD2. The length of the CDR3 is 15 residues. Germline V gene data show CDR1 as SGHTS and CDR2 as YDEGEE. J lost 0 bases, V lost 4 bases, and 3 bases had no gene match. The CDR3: CASSVSGSSTDTQYF. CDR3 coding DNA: TGTGCCAGCAGCGTTAGCGGGAGTAGCACAGATACGCAGTATTTT.